The subject of this entry is one T cell receptor beta chain. The antigen is unknown. Thyroid surgery took place with no prior treatment in any patient. Per the original data handling: A classifier of distant metastasis in papillary thyroid cancer was built from CDR3 differences (across clinicopathological groups). TCRdb re-analyzed the PCR reads through MiXCR. The V and J calls reflect TCRdb's pipeline rather than the authors' work. The top ten hold over 20% of the sample, which has 29,000 or so clones, 4% to 5% seen once. The record originates from a study of metastatic and nonmetastatic thyroid tumors. As for the study in general: Repertoires from malignant and benign thyroid patients were compared across blood and tumor or nodule tissue.

The CDR3 spans 14 residues. Germline V gene data show CDR1 as LNHDA and CDR2 as SQIVND (reference sequence). V was pared by 3 bases and J by 4 bases, with 12 bases between. Findings of the study overall: When malignant thyroid tumors were compared with benign nodules, TCR beta diversity was reportedly significantly higher in the malignant tumors. This held in both blood and tumor samples.

Specimen: blood. The clonotype originates from a female donor with papillary thyroid cancer or a benign thyroid nodule (not recorded which). Some clones in this sample may be carry-over from other donors' samples. The chain uses TRBV19 and TRBJ2-5, with D hard to call. The CDR3 nucleotides are TGTGCCAGTAGTATTCGTAGTAGTACAGAGACCCAGTACTTC. It encodes CASSIRSSTETQYF.